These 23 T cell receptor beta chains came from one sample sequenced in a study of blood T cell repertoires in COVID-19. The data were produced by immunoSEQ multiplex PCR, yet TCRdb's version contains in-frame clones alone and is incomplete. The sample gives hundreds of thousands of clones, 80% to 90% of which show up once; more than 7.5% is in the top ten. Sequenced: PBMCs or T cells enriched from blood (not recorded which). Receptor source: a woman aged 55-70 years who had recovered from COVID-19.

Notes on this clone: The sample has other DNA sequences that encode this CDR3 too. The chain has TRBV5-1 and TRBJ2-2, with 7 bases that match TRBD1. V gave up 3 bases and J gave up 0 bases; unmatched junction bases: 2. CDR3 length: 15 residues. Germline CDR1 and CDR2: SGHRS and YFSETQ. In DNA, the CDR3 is TGCGCCAGCAGCTCTGACAGGGCGAACACCGGGGAGCTGTTTTTT. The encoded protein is CASSSDRANTGELFF.

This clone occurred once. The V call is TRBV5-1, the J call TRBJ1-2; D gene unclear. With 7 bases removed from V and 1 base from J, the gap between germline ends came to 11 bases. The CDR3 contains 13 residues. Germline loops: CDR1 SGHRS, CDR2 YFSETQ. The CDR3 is CASGGPNNYGYTF. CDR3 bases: TGCGCCAGCGGAGGCCCTAATAACTATGGCTACACCTTC.

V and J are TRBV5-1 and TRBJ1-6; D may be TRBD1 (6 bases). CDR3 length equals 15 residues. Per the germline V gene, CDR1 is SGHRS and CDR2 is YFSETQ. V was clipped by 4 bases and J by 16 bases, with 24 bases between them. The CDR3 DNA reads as TGCGCCAGCAGCCCCGGGGGGCCGATGACTCAATCTCTCCACTTT. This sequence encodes CASSPGGPMTQSLHF.

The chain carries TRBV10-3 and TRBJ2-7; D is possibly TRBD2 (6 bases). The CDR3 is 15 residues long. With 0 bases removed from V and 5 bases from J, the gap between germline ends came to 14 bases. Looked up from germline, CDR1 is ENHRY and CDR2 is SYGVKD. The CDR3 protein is CAISESGGKSHEQYF. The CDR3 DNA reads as TGTGCCATCAGTGAGTCCGGGGGTAAATCCCACGAGCAGTACTTC.

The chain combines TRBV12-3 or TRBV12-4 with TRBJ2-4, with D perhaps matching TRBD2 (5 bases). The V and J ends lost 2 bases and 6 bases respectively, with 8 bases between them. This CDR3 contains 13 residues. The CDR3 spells CASSLSGVNIQYF. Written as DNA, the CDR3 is TGTGCCAGCAGTTTATCCGGGGTAAACATTCAGTACTTC.

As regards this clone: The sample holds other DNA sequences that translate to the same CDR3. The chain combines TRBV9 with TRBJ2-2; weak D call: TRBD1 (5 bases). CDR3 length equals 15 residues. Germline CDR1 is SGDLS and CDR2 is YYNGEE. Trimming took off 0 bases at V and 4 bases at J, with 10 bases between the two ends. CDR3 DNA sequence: TGTGCCAGCAGCGTAGATAGTAGGGGCACCGGGGAGCTGTTTTTT. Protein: CASSVDSRGTGELFF.

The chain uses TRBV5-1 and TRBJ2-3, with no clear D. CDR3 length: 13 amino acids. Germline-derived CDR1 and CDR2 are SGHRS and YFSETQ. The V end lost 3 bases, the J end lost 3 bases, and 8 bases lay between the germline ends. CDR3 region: CASSSTGTDTQYF. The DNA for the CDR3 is TGCGCCAGCAGCTCGACTGGGACAGATACGCAGTATTTT.

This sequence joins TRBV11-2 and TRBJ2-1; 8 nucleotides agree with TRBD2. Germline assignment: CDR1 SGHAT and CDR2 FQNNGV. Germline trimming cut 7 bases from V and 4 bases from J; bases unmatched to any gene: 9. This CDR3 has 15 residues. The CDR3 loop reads CASTQTIAGYNEQFF. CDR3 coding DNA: TGTGCCAGCACCCAGACTATAGCGGGGTACAATGAGCAGTTCTTC. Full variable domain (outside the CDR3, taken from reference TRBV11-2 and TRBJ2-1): EAGVAQSPRYKIIEKRQSVAFWCNPISGHATLYWYQQILGQGPKLLIQFQNNGVVDDSQLPKDRFSAERLKGVDSTLKIQPAKLEDSAVYLCASTQTIAGYNEQFFGPGTRLTVL.

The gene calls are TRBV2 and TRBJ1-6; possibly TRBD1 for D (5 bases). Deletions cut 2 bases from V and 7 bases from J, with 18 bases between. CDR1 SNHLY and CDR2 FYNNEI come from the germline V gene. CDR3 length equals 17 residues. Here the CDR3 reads CASSESAGGAANSPLHF. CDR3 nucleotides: TGTGCCAGCAGTGAATCCGCAGGTGGGGCTGCGAATTCACCCCTCCACTTT.

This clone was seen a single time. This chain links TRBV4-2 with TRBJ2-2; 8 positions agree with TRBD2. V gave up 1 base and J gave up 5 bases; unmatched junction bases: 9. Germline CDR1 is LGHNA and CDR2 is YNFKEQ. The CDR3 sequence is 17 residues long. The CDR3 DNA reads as TGTGCCAGCAGCCAAGGATCTAGCGGGTCACGTACCGGGGAGCTGTTTTTT. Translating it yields CASSQGSSGSRTGELFF.

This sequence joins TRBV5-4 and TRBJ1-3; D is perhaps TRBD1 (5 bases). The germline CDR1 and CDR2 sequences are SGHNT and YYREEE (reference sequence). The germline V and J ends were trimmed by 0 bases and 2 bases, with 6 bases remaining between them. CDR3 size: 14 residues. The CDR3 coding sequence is TGTGCCAGCAGCTTGGTAGGGGCTGGAAACACCATATATTTT. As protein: CASSLVGAGNTIYF. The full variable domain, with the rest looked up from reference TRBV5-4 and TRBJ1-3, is ETGVTQSPTHLIKTRGQQVTLRCSSQSGHNTVSWYQQALGQGPQFIFQYYREEENGRGNFPPRFSGLQFPNYSSELNVNALELDDSALYLCASSLVGAGNTIYFGEGSWLTVV.

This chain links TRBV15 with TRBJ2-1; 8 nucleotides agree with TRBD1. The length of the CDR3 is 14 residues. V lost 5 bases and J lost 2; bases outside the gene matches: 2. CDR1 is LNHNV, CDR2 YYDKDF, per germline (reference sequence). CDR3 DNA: TGTGCCACCAGCGACAGGGGAACCTACAATGAGCAGTTCTTC. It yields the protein CATSDRGTYNEQFF.

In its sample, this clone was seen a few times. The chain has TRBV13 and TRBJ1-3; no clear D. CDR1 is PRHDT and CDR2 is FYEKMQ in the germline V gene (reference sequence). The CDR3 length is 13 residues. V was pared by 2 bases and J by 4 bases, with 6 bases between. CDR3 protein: CASSLLQGNTIYF. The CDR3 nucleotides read TGTGCCAGCAGCTTACTACAGGGAAACACCATATATTTT.

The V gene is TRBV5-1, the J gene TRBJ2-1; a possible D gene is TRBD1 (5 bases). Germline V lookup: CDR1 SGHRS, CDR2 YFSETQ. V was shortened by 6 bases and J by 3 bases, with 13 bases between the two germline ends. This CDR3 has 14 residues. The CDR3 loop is CASTRQGIYNEQFF. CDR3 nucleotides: TGCGCCAGCACCCGGCAGGGCATCTACAATGAGCAGTTCTTC.

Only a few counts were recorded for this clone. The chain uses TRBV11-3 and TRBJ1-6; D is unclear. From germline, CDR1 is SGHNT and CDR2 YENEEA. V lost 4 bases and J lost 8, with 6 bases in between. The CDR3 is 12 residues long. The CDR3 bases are TGTGCCAGCAGCTCGCGAGATTCACCCCTCCACTTT. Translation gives CASSSRDSPLHF. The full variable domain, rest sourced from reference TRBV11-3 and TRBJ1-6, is EAGVVQSPRYKIIEKKQPVAFWCNPISGHNTLYWYLQNLGQGPELLIRYENEEAVDDSQLPKDRFSAERLKGVDSTLKIQPAELGDSAVYLCASSSRDSPLHFGNGTRLTVT.

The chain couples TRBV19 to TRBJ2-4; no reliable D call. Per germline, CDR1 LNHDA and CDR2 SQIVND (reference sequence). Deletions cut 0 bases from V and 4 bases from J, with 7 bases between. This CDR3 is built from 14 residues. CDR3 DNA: TGTGCCAGTAGTATAGATAGCCGTAAAAACATTCAGTACTTC. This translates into CASSIDSRKNIQYF.

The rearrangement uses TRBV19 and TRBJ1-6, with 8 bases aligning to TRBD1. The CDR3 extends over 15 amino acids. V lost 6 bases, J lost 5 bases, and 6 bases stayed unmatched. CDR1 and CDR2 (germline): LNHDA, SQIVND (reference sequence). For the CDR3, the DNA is TGTGCCAGTAGACCCGCGGGACAGGATAATTCACCCCTCCACTTT. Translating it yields CASRPAGQDNSPLHF.

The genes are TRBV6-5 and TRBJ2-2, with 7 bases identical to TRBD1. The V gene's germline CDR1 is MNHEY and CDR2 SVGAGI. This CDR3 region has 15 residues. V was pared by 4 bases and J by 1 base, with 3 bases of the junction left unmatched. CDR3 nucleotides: TGTGCCAGCAGTTCCGGGACAGTGAACACCGGGGAGCTGTTTTTT. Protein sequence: CASSSGTVNTGELFF.

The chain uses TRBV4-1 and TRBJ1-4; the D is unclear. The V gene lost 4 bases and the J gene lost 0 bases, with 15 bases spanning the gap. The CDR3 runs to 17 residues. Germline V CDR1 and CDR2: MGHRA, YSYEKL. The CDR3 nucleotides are TGCGCCAGCAGCCGCGATGCGACACCCCCAACTAATGAAAAACTGTTTTTT. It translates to CASSRDATPPTNEKLFF.

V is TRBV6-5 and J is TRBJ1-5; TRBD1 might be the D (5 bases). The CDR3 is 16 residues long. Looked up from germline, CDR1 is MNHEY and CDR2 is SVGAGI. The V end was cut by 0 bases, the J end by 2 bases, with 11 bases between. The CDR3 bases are TGTGCCAGCAGTTACTCCCCCCCGGGGGGCAATCAGCCCCAGCATTTT. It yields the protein CASSYSPPGGNQPQHF.

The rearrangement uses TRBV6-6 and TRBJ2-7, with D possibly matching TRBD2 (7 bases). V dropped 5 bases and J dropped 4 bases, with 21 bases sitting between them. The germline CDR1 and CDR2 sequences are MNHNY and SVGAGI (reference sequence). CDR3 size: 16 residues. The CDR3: CASSPMRRGAAYEQYF. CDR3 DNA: TGTGCCAGCAGTCCAATGCGACGGGGGGCTGCTTACGAGCAGTACTTC.

The CDR3 spells CSAPTSGGDYNEQFF. Here the CDR3 DNA reads TGCAGCGCTCCGACTAGCGGGGGAGACTACAATGAGCAGTTCTTC. The V gene is TRBV29-1, the J gene TRBJ2-1; 12 bases line up with TRBD2. The CDR3 length is 15 residues. CDR1 is SQVTM, CDR2 ANQGSEA, per germline. Losses at the gene ends were 7 bases for V and 3 bases for J; bases not matched to a gene: 7.

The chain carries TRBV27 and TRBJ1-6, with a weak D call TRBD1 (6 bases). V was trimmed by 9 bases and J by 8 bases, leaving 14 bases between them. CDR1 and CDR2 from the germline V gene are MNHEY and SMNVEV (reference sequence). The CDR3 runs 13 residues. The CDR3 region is CASAGARDSPLHF. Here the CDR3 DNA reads TGTGCCAGTGCAGGGGCAAGGGATTCACCCCTCCACTTT.